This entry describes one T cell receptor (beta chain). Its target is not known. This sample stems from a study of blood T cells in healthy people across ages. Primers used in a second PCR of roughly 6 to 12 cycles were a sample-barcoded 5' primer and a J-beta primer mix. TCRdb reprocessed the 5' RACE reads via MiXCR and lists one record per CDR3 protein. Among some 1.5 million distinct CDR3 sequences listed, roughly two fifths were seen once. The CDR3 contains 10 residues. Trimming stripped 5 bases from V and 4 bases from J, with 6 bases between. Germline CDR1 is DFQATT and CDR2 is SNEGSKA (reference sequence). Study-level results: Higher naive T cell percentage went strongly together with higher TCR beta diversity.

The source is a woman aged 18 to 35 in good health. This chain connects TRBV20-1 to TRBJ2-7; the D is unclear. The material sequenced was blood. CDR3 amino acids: CSAGRYEQYF. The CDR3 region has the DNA TGCAGTGCTGGGCGGTACGAGCAGTACTTC.